One sample yielded the 27 T cell receptor beta chains listed below, sequenced in a study of T cell changes during pregnancy in multiple sclerosis. Clones were read by immunoSEQ multiplex PCR, and TCRdb kept only the in-frame ones, dropping some. The table shows around 49,000 clones, with approximately 95% occurring only once. The material sequenced was CD8+ T cells from peripheral blood mononuclear cells, taken in the first trimester of pregnancy. All receptors derive from a female donor with multiple sclerosis, enrolled in a pregnancy study.

The chain is built from TRBV7-9 and TRBJ2-7, with 9 positions matching TRBD2. The CDR3 consists of 18 residues. V shed 2 bases, J shed 0 bases, and the junction held 11 bases outside the gene matches. Germline values: CDR1 SEHNR, CDR2 FQNEAQ (reference sequence). The CDR3 reads CASSLFGQERGASYEQYF. The CDR3 nucleotides read TGTGCCAGCAGCTTATTTGGTCAGGAGCGGGGGGCCTCCTACGAGCAGTACTTC. The full variable domain, its missing parts supplied by reference TRBV7-9 and TRBJ2-7, is DTGVSQNPRHKITKRGQNVTFRCDPISEHNRLYWYRQTLGQGPEFLTYFQNEAQLEKSRLLSDRFSAERPKGSFSTLEIQRTEQGDSAMYLCASSLFGQERGASYEQYFGPGTRLTVT.

The rearrangement links TRBV27 to TRBJ2-7, with 12 nucleotides matching TRBD2. V lost 2 bases to trimming and J lost 7 bases; unmatched junction nucleotides: 15. Germline V CDR1 and CDR2: MNHEY, SMNVEV (reference sequence). The CDR3 runs to 18 residues. CDR3 nucleotides: TGTGCCAGCAGTTTACTGCCTAGCGGGAGGGCCGTTGAGGAAGAGCAGTACTTC. It codes for CASSLLPSGRAVEEEQYF.

The chain joins TRBV19 to TRBJ2-7; 11 nucleotides align to TRBD1. The CDR3 sequence is 14 residues long. Losses at the gene ends were 3 bases for V and 3 bases for J; bases not matched to a gene: 1. Looked up from germline, CDR1 is LNHDA and CDR2 is SQIVND (reference sequence). This CDR3 reads CASSMGTGGYEQYF. In DNA form, the CDR3 reads TGTGCCAGTAGTATGGGGACAGGGGGCTACGAGCAGTACTTC.

The rearrangement links TRBV12-5 to TRBJ2-1, with 7 bases identical to TRBD2. The CDR3 spans 16 residues. V was pared by 3 bases and J by 1 base, with 6 bases of the junction left unmatched. CDR1 is LGHNT, CDR2 FRNRAP, per germline. For the CDR3, the DNA is TGTGCTAGTGGTTTTGATCTAGCGGCTTCCTACAATGAGCAGTTCTTC. As protein: CASGFDLAASYNEQFF.

The V and J genes are TRBV9 and TRBJ2-4, with D perhaps matching TRBD2 (8 bases). The CDR3 sequence is 15 residues long. V lost 3 bases and J lost 8, with 18 bases in between. Germline V gene data show CDR1 as SGDLS and CDR2 as YYNGEE. CDR3 sequence: CASSASGGGGHIQYF. DNA of the CDR3: TGTGCCAGCAGCGCGAGCGGGGGAGGGGGCCACATTCAGTACTTC.

The rearrangement links TRBV9 to TRBJ2-7, with 9 bases matching TRBD1. The CDR3 is 16 amino acids. The germline gives CDR1 SGDLS, CDR2 YYNGEE. V shed 0 bases, J shed 2 bases, and the junction held 6 bases outside the gene matches. The CDR3 reads CASSVGGTGIPYEQYF. CDR3 in DNA: TGTGCCAGCAGCGTAGGCGGGACAGGGATCCCCTACGAGCAGTACTTC. The full variable domain, in which reference TRBV9 and TRBJ2-7 provide the parts outside the CDR3, is DSGVTQTPKHLITATGQRVTLRCSPRSGDLSVYWYQQSLDQGLQFLIQYYNGEERAKGNILERFSAQQFPDLHSELNLSSLELGDSALYFCASSVGGTGIPYEQYFGPGTRLTVT.

This chain links TRBV11-2 with TRBJ1-1; D unresolved. V lost 2 bases and J lost 1, with 5 bases in between. The germline CDR1 and CDR2 sequences are SGHAT and FQNNGV. The CDR3 runs to 13 residues. In DNA form, the CDR3 reads TGTGCCAGCAGCTTAACGGGGAACACTGAAGCTTTCTTT. Its translation: CASSLTGNTEAFF. The full variable domain, rest sourced from reference TRBV11-2 and TRBJ1-1, is EAGVAQSPRYKIIEKRQSVAFWCNPISGHATLYWYQQILGQGPKLLIQFQNNGVVDDSQLPKDRFSAERLKGVDSTLKIQPAKLEDSAVYLCASSLTGNTEAFFGQGTRLTVV.

Here the CDR3 reads CASSFYGTGGTGELFF. In nucleotides, the CDR3 is TGTGCCAGCAGCTTTTACGGAACAGGGGGCACCGGGGAGCTGTTTTTT. The chain carries TRBV11-2 and TRBJ2-2, with 8 nucleotides matching TRBD1. V lost 3 bases, J lost 4 bases, and 7 bases stayed unmatched. This CDR3 is 16 amino acids long. The germline V gene has CDR1 SGHAT and CDR2 FQNNGV.

This clone showed up just once. The chain couples TRBV5-4 to TRBJ2-3; D may be TRBD1 (6 bases). This CDR3 spans 13 amino acids. V was pared by 4 bases and J by 4 bases, with 10 bases between. Germline V CDR1 and CDR2: SGHNT, YYREEE (reference sequence). CDR3 sequence reads: CASSQTGADTQYF. The CDR3 DNA sequence: TGTGCCAGCAGCCAGACAGGTGCAGATACGCAGTATTTT.

This clone turned up a few times. The gene calls are TRBV27 and TRBJ2-2, with D perhaps TRBD2 (6 bases). Germline CDR1 is MNHEY and CDR2 is SMNVEV (reference sequence). There are 14 residues in the CDR3. V dropped 6 bases and J dropped 5 bases, with 13 bases sitting between them. CDR3 nucleotide sequence: TGTGCCAGCAGGCCGGGACTCCGAACCGGGGAGCTGTTTTTT. Encoded protein: CASRPGLRTGELFF.

The chain joins TRBV29-1 to TRBJ1-2; no clear D gene. Per the germline V gene, CDR1 is SQVTM and CDR2 is ANQGSEA. V was cut by 1 base and J by 4 bases, with 7 bases left in between. The CDR3 sequence is 12 residues long. The CDR3 DNA follows: TGCAGCGTTGAAGTTCGGTTCTATGGCTACACCTTC. Its translation: CSVEVRFYGYTF.

The gene calls are TRBV19 and TRBJ2-7; 9 bases are shared with TRBD2. Per the germline V gene, CDR1 is LNHDA and CDR2 is SQIVND (reference sequence). The trim removed 5 bases at V and 2 bases at J, leaving 4 bases unmatched. CDR3 length equals 14 residues. DNA for the CDR3: TGTGCCAGTAGTTCTGCGGGAGGGCCCTACGAGCAGTACTTC. This codes for CASSSAGGPYEQYF.

This clone was detected once. This chain connects TRBV29-1 to TRBJ2-1; D gene uncertain. CDR1 and CDR2 from the germline V gene are SQVTM and ANQGSEA. The V end was cut by 5 bases, the J end by 1 base, with 9 bases between. The CDR3 is 13 amino acids. The CDR3 sequence is CSVPVSSYNEQFF. CDR3 in DNA: TGCAGCGTTCCTGTCAGTTCCTACAATGAGCAGTTCTTC.

The chain joins TRBV13 to TRBJ1-2; D ambiguous. The germline gives CDR1 PRHDT, CDR2 FYEKMQ (reference sequence). CDR3 size: 15 residues. V lost 0 bases and J lost 0, with 8 bases in between. CDR3 region: CASSLGRNTNYGYTF. CDR3 DNA: TGTGCCAGCAGCTTAGGCAGAAACACTAACTATGGCTACACCTTC.

The rearrangement uses TRBV5-6 and TRBJ1-2, with 8 bases fitting TRBD1. V trimming: 0 bases; J trimming: 0 bases; junction bases outside the gene matches: 1. Germline V gives CDR1 SGHDT, CDR2 YYEEEE. The CDR3 loop spans 15 amino acids. The CDR3 coding sequence is TGTGCCAGCAGCTTGGGGACAGGGTCTAACTATGGCTACACCTTC. Translated: CASSLGTGSNYGYTF.

The J gene is TRBJ1-1, the V gene TRBV19; D may be TRBD1 (6 bases). V was shortened by 1 base and J by 7 bases, with 7 bases between the two germline ends. This CDR3 contains 12 residues. Germline V gene lookup returns CDR1 LNHDA and CDR2 SQIVND (reference sequence). The CDR3 DNA follows: TGTGCCAGTAGTATAGGGACAGTTGAAGCTTTCTTT. Its translation is CASSIGTVEAFF.

This clone showed up just once. The rearrangement links TRBV5-6 to TRBJ2-1, with TRBD1 matching over 8 bases. Germline values: CDR1 SGHDT, CDR2 YYEEEE. The CDR3 runs to 15 residues. J lost 5 bases, V lost 0 bases, and 4 bases had no gene match. CDR3 coding DNA: TGTGCCAGCAGCTTGGGGATGACAGGGGACAATGAGCAGTTCTTC. This sequence encodes CASSLGMTGDNEQFF. The entire variable domain, with the rest obtained from reference TRBV5-6 and TRBJ2-1, is as follows: DAGVTQSPTHLIKTRGQQVTLRCSPKSGHDTVSWYQQALGQGPQFIFQYYEEEERQRGNFPDRFSGHQFPNYSSELNVNALLLGDSALYLCASSLGMTGDNEQFFGPGTRLTVL.

The chain recombines TRBV19 with TRBJ1-4; the match to TRBD1 covers 9 bases. V was clipped by 6 bases and J by 5 bases; unmatched bases: 16. Per germline, CDR1 LNHDA and CDR2 SQIVND (reference sequence). The CDR3 sequence is 18 residues long. DNA for the CDR3: TGTGCCAGTAGCTCCGGGACAGGGCTTTGGGGGGCAAATGAAAAACTGTTTTTT. Translating it yields CASSSGTGLWGANEKLFF. Full variable domain (missing parts from reference TRBV19 and TRBJ1-4): DGGITQSPKYLFRKEGQNVTLSCEQNLNHDAMYWYRQDPGQGLRLIYYSQIVNDFQKGDIAEGYSVSREKKESFPLTVTSAQKNPTAFYLCASSSGTGLWGANEKLFFGSGTQLSVL.

The rearrangement joins TRBV1 to TRBJ2-1; the DNA was not compared with TRBD2, the D call given in the table. TRBV1 corresponds to a pseudogene. The CDR3 is made up of 14 amino acids. The DNA of the CDR3 is TGCACCAGCAGCCAAGTTTTACTCGTCGGTGAGCAGTTCTTC. Protein: CTSSQVLLVGEQFF.

The genes are TRBV11-2 and TRBJ2-3; 12 bases line up with TRBD2. The length of the CDR3 is 16 residues. Looked up from germline, CDR1 is SGHAT and CDR2 is FQNNGV. The ends lost 3 bases at V and 2 bases at J; junction bases unmatched: 3. The CDR3 protein is CASSLRLAGATDTQYF. Written as DNA, the CDR3 is TGTGCCAGCAGCTTGAGACTAGCGGGAGCCACAGATACGCAGTATTTT. Full variable domain (remainder filled in from reference TRBV11-2 and TRBJ2-3): EAGVAQSPRYKIIEKRQSVAFWCNPISGHATLYWYQQILGQGPKLLIQFQNNGVVDDSQLPKDRFSAERLKGVDSTLKIQPAKLEDSAVYLCASSLRLAGATDTQYFGPGTRLTVL.

Written as DNA, the CDR3 is TGTGCCTGGAGTGTACGGGACAGGGGACTATATGGCTACACCTTC. Amino acid sequence: CAWSVRDRGLYGYTF. V is TRBV30 and J is TRBJ1-2; 10 nucleotides line up with TRBD1. Germline-derived CDR1 and CDR2 are GTSNPN and SVGIG (reference sequence). The CDR3 totals 15 residues. Losses at the gene ends were 0 bases for V and 5 bases for J; bases not matched to a gene: 6.

This chain joins TRBV4-1 and TRBJ2-3; 8 bases line up with TRBD1. Germline CDR1 is MGHRA and CDR2 is YSYEKL. J was trimmed by 14 bases and V by 0 bases; bases with no gene match: 19. The CDR3 covers 17 residues. Here the CDR3 reads CASSQDFRDRSSVGRYF. DNA of the CDR3: TGCGCCAGCAGCCAAGACTTCCGGGACAGGTCCTCTGTGGGAAGGTATTTT.

V usage is TRBV7-8 and J usage is TRBJ2-5; 9 bases are shared with TRBD2. Germline trimming cut 5 bases from V and 4 bases from J; bases unmatched to any gene: 17. CDR3 length equals 18 residues. Germline V CDR1 and CDR2: SGHVS, FQNEAQ. The DNA of the CDR3 is TGTGCCAGCAGCCCTCCGGGCGGCGGGAGGGTGTTTAGAGAGACCCAGTACTTC. It yields the protein CASSPPGGGRVFRETQYF.

The CDR3 region has the DNA TGTGCCAGCAGTTTAACATCCTCCTACAATGAGCAGTTCTTC. It yields the protein CASSLTSSYNEQFF. V is TRBV27 and J is TRBJ2-1; the D is unclear. The CDR3 runs to 14 residues. Trimming cost V 2 bases and J 0 bases, with 5 bases left between them. CDR1 is MNHEY, CDR2 SMNVEV, per germline (reference sequence).

The chain recombines TRBV7-9 with TRBJ1-2; 8 nucleotides agree with TRBD1. The CDR3 covers 16 residues. V was clipped by 2 bases and J by 3 bases; unmatched bases: 8. The V gene's germline CDR1 is SEHNR and CDR2 FQNEAQ (reference sequence). DNA for the CDR3: TGTGCCAGCAGCTTATTTCCTATGACAGGGGACTATGGCTACACCTTC. Amino acids: CASSLFPMTGDYGYTF.

V usage is TRBV6-4 and J usage is TRBJ2-1; the match to TRBD2 covers 7 bases. Looked up from germline, CDR1 is MRHNA and CDR2 is SNTAGT. Germline trimming cut 2 bases from V and 0 bases from J; bases unmatched to any gene: 4. The CDR3 extends over 16 amino acids. The CDR3 is CASSDHTSASYNEQFF. CDR3 nucleotide sequence: TGTGCCAGCAGTGACCATACTAGCGCCTCCTACAATGAGCAGTTCTTC.

The chain recombines TRBV5-3 with TRBJ2-7, with D tentatively TRBD2 (5 bases). TRBV5-3 belongs to the ORF category, with a function that is uncertain. The ends were cut back, 2 bases at V and 5 bases at J, with 11 bases in the middle. The CDR3 spans 13 residues. CDR3 protein: CARSFEGPHEQYF. CDR3 sequence (DNA): TGTGCCAGAAGCTTTGAGGGCCCCCACGAGCAGTACTTC.